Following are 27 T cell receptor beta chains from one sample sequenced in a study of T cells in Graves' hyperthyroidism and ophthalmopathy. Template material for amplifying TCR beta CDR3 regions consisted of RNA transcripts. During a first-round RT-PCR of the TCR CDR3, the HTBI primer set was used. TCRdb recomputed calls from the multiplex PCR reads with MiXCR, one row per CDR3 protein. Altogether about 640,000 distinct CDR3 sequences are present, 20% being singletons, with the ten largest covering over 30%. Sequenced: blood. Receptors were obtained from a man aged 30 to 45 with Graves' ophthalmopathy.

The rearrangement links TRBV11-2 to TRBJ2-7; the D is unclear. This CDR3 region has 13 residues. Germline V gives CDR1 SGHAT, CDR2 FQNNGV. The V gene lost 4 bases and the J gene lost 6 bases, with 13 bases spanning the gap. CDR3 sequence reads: CASSSLLGLEQYF. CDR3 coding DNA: TGTGCCAGCAGCTCTCTCCTCGGCCTCGAGCAGTACTTC.

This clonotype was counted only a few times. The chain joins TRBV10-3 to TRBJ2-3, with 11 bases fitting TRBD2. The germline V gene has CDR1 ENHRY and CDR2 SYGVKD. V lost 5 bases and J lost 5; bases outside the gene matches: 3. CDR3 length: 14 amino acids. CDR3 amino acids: CAISFSGREDTQYF. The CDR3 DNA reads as TGTGCCATCAGTTTTAGCGGGAGGGAAGATACGCAGTATTTT.

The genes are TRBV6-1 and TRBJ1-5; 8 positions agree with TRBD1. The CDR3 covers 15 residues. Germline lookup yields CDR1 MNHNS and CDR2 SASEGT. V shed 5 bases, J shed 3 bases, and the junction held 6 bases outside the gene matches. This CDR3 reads CASSRRQGFNQPQHF. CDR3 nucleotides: TGTGCCAGCAGTCGGCGACAGGGGTTCAATCAGCCCCAGCATTTT.

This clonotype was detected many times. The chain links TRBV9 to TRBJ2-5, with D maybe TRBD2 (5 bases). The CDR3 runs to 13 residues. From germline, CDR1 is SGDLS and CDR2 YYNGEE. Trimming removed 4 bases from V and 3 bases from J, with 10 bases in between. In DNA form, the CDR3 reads TGTGCCAGCAGCCGGGGAATAGAAGAGACCCAGTACTTC. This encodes CASSRGIEETQYF.

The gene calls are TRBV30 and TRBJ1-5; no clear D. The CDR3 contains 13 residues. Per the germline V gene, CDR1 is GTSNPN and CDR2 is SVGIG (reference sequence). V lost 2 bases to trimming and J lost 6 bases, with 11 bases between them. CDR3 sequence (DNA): TGTGCCTGGAGTAAAGGATCGGGTCAGCCCCAGCATTTT. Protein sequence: CAWSKGSGQPQHF.

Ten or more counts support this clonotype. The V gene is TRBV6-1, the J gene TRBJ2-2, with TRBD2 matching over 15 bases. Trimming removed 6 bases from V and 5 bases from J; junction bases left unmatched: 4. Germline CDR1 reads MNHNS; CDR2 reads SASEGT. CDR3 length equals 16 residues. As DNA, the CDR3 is TGTGCCAGCAGCCCCGGACTAGCGGGAGGGACCGGGGAGCTGTTTTTT. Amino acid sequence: CASSPGLAGGTGELFF.

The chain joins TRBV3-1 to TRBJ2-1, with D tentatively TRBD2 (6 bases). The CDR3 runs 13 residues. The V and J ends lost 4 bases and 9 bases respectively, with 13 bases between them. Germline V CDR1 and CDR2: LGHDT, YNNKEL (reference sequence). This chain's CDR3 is CASSPTRDSEQFF. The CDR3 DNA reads TGTGCCAGCAGCCCAACTCGGGACTCTGAGCAGTTCTTC.

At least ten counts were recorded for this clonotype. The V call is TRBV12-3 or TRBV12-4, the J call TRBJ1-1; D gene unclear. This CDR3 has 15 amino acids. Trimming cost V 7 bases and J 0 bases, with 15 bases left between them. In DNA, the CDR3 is TGTGCCAGCACCCGCTCGGCAGCCATGAACACTGAAGCTTTCTTT. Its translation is CASTRSAAMNTEAFF.

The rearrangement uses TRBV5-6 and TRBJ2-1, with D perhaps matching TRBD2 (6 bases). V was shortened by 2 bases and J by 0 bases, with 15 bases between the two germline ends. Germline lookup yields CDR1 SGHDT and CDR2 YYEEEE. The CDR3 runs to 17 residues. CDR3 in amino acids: CASSFYASAISYNEQFF. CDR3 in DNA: TGTGCCAGCAGCTTTTATGCTAGCGCAATCTCCTACAATGAGCAGTTCTTC.

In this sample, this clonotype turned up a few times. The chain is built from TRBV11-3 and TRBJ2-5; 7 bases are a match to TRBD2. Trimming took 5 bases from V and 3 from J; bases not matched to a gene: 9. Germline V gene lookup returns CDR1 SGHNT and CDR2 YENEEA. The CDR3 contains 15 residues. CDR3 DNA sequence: TGTGCCAGCAGCCCCCTTCGGGACTACAAAGAGACCCAGTACTTC. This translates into CASSPLRDYKETQYF.

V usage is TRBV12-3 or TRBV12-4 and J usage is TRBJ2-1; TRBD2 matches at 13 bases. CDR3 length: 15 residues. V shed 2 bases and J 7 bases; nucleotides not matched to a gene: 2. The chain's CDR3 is CASSLKLAGGNEQFF. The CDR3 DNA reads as TGTGCCAGCAGTTTAAAACTAGCGGGAGGGAATGAGCAGTTCTTC.

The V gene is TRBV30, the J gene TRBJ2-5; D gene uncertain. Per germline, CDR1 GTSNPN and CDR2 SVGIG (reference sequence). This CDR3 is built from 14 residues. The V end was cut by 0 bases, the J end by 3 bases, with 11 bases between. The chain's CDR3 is CAWSVIYSEETQYF. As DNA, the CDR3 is TGTGCCTGGAGTGTAATTTACTCCGAAGAGACCCAGTACTTC.

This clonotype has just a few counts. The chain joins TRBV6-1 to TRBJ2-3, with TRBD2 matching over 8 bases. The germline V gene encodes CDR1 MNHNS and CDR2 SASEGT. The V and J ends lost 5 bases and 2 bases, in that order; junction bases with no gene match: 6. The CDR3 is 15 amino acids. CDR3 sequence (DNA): TGTGCCAGCAGTCCACTAGCGGTTGTCACAGATACGCAGTATTTT. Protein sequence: CASSPLAVVTDTQYF.

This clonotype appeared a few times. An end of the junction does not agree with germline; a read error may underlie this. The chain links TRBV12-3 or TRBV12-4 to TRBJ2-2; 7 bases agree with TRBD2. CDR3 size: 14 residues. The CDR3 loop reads CASKREANTEELFF. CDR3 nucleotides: TGTGCCAGTAAGCGGGAAGCAAACACCGAGGAGCTGTTTTTT.

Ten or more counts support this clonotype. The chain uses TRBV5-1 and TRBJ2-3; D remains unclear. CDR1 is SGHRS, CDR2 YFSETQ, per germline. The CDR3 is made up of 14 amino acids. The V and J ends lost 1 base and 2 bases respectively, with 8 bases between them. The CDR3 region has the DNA TGCGCCAGCAGCTTGTTCGGATACACAGATACGCAGTATTTT. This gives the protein CASSLFGYTDTQYF.

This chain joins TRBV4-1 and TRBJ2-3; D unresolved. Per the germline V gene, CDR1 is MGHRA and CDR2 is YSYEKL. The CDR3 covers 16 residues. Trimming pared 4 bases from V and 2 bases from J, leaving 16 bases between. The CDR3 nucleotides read TGCGCCAGCAGCCTCGCCGGTCTCTCTTCCACAGATACGCAGTATTTT. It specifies CASSLAGLSSTDTQYF.

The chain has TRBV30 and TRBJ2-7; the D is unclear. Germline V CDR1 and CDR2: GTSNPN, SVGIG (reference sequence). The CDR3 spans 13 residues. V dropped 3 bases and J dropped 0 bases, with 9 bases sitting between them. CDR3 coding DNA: TGTGCCTGGAGCGGAGACACCTCCTACGAGCAGTACTTC. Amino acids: CAWSGDTSYEQYF.

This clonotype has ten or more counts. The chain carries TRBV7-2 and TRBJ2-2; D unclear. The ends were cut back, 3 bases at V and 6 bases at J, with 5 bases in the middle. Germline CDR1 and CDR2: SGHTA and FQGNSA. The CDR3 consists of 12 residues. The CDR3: CASSFGSGELFF. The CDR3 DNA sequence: TGTGCCAGCAGCTTCGGGTCCGGGGAGCTGTTTTTT.

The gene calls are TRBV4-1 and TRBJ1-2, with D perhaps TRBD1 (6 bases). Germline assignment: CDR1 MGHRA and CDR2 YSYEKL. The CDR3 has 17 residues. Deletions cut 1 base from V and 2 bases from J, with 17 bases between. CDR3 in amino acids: CASSQAPRTRGNYGYTF. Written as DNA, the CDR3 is TGCGCCAGCAGCCAAGCCCCTCGGACCAGGGGAAACTATGGCTACACCTTC.

CDR3 sequence (DNA): TGTGCCACCAGCAGAGCCCGGGCAGAGGAATATGGCTACACCTTC. Protein product: CATSRARAEEYGYTF. The chain recombines TRBV15 with TRBJ1-2, with unresolved D. Trimming took off 1 base at V and 5 bases at J, with 14 bases between the two ends. Per germline, CDR1 LNHNV and CDR2 YYDKDF (reference sequence). The CDR3 is made up of 15 amino acids.

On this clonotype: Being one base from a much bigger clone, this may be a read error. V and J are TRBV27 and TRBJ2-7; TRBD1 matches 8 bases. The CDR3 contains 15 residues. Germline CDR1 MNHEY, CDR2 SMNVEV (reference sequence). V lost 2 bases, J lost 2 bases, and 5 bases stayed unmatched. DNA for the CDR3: TGTGCCAGCAGTTTACACCCAGGGGGCACCTACGAGCAGTACTTC. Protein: CASSLHPGGTYEQYF.

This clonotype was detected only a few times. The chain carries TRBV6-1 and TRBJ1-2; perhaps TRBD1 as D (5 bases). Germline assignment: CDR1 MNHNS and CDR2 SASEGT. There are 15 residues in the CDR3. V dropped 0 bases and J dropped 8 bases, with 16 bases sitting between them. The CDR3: CASSEASTGRDGYTF. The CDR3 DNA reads TGTGCCAGCAGTGAAGCGTCAACGGGCAGGGACGGCTACACCTTC.

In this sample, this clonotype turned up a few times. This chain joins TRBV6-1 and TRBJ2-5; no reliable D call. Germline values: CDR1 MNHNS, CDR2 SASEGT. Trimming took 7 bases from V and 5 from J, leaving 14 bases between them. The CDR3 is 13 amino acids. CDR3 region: CASIPWARETQYF. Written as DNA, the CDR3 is TGTGCCAGCATACCCTGGGCCCGGGAGACCCAGTACTTC.

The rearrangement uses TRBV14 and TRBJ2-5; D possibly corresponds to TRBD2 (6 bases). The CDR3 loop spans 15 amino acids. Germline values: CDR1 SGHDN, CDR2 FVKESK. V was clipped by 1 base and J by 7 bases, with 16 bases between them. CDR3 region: CASSQAAGIAGTQYF. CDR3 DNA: TGTGCCAGCAGCCAAGCGGCGGGAATTGCAGGGACCCAGTACTTC.

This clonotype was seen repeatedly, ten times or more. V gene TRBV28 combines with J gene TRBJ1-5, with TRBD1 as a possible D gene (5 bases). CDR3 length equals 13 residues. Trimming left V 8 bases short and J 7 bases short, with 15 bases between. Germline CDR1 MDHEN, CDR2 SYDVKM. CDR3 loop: CASLRGVRQPQHF. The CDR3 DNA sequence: TGTGCCAGCCTACGAGGGGTTCGCCAGCCCCAGCATTTT.

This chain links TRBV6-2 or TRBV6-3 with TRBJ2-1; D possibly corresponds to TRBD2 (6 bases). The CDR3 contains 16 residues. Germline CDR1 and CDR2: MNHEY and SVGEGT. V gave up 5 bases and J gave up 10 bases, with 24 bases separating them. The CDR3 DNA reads TGTGCCAGCAGTCACCCGCACTACGGGAGCGCGAGCGAGCAGTTCTTC. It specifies CASSHPHYGSASEQFF.

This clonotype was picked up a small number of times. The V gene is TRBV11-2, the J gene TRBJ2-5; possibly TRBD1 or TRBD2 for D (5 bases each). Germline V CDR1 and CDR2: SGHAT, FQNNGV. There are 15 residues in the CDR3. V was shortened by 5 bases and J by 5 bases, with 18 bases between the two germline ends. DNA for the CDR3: TGTGCCAGCAGCCTAACCCGGGACCCCCGGGAGACCCAGTACTTC. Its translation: CASSLTRDPRETQYF.